This T cell receptor (beta chain) was found in a study of blood T cell repertoires in COVID-19. Study-wide context: The study drew acute and convalescent COVID-19 samples from the United States, Italy and Spain. From T cells, B-cell-depleted T cells, or PBMCs came the material, which was cDNA or gDNA.

Original processing methods: Nucleated cell counts were estimated from reference gene primer amplification. Clones were sequenced by immunoSEQ multiplex PCR, and TCRdb holds only the in-frame ones, with some missing. V and J calls and clone size are those listed in that table; D and trimming were worked out from the DNA. The sample has tens of thousands of clones, almost 85% seen once. V shed 6 bases and J 4 bases; nucleotides not matched to a gene: 14. Germline CDR1 is MNHEY and CDR2 is SMNVEV (reference sequence). CDR3 length: 16 residues. This clone was seen a single time. Sequencing was performed on peripheral blood. This chain links TRBV27 with TRBJ1-1; TRBD1 aligns across 7 bases. The TCR was taken from a human donor in a cohort sampled during active COVID-19. The CDR3 DNA is TGTGCCAGCAGAACCCTCCGGACAGGTAAACCCACTGAAGCTTTCTTT. It translates to CASRTLRTGKPTEAFF.